The 6 T cell receptor beta chains listed next were all sequenced from one sample in a study of T-cell reconstitution after alpha-beta-depleted transplantation in children. TCRbeta library preparation incorporated unique molecular identifiers. TCRdb passed the PCR reads through MiXCR, listing each CDR3 protein once. The table has 65,000 to 75,000 distinct CDR3 sequences, roughly 5% seen once. The source was PBMCs, mostly from graft donor cells, collected 180 days after TCRalphabeta/CD19-depleted stem cell transplant. All receptors derive from a boy under three years old who had a stem cell transplant for acute myeloid leukemia, so the T cells may come from the graft donor.

CDR3 nucleotide sequence: TGTGCCAGCAGCTTGGCACGGGTGCCAGATACGCAGTATTTT. Its protein is CASSLARVPDTQYF. The chain joins TRBV5-5 to TRBJ2-3; D ambiguous. This CDR3 comprises 14 residues. Trimming left V 0 bases short and J 4 bases short, with 9 bases between. Germline CDR1 is SGHKS and CDR2 is YYEKEE (reference sequence). Variable domain in full (rest from reference TRBV5-5 and TRBJ2-3): DAGVTQSPTHLIKTRGQQVTLRCSPISGHKSVSWYQQVLGQGPQFIFQYYEKEERGRGNFPDRFSARQFPNYSSELNVNALLLGDSALYLCASSLARVPDTQYFGPGTRLTVL.

This clonotype appeared many times. The gene calls are TRBV12-3 or TRBV12-4 and TRBJ2-1; D is unclear. The CDR3 consists of 12 residues. Trimming shortened V by 1 base and J by 7 bases, and 5 bases separated the two germline ends. The CDR3 reads CASSLVQNEQFF. The CDR3 region has the DNA TGTGCCAGCAGTTTAGTCCAGAATGAGCAGTTCTTC.

This clonotype was seen many times. The chain links TRBV2 to TRBJ2-2; maybe TRBD2 (6 bases). The germline V and J ends were trimmed by 3 bases and 3 bases, with 8 bases remaining between them. This CDR3 region has 14 residues. The germline V gene has CDR1 SNHLY and CDR2 FYNNEI. CDR3 nucleotide sequence: TGTGCCAGCAGTGAGGGGGGTTACACCGGGGAGCTGTTTTTT. Translating it yields CASSEGGYTGELFF.

The table lists this clonotype with many counts. In DNA, the CDR3 is TGCAGTGCTCGGACAGGGGGCAACACCGGGGAGCTGTTTTTT. Amino acid sequence: CSARTGGNTGELFF. The chain joins TRBV20-1 to TRBJ2-2; TRBD1 aligns across 11 bases. CDR1 is DFQATT, CDR2 SNEGSKA, per germline (reference sequence). With V trimmed by 5 bases and J by 2 bases, 1 base remained unmatched. CDR3 length equals 14 residues.

The table lists this clonotype with many counts. V gene TRBV18 combines with J gene TRBJ2-5, with D possibly matching TRBD1 (5 bases). With 1 base removed from V and 2 bases from J, the gap between germline ends came to 8 bases. Germline CDR1 reads KGHSH; CDR2 reads LQKENI. The CDR3 spans 14 residues. The CDR3: CASSPRAGQETQYF. CDR3 in DNA: TGTGCCAGCTCACCACGCGCAGGGCAAGAGACCCAGTACTTC.

This clonotype was detected many times. The chain is built from TRBV6-5 and TRBJ1-2, with D perhaps matching TRBD1 (6 bases). CDR1 and CDR2 from the germline V gene are MNHEY and SVGAGI. The CDR3 is 14 residues long. With 5 bases removed from V and 4 bases from J, the gap between germline ends came to 14 bases. CDR3 DNA: TGTGCCAGCAGTCCCCCGGGACACCCCTATGGCTACACCTTC. The encoded protein is CASSPPGHPYGYTF.